This T cell receptor beta chain was sequenced for a study of blood T cells in healthy people across ages. Study-wide findings and caveats: Whereas aged donors had fewer naive CD4+ cells, long-lived donors had more of them and higher diversity.

The CDR3 has 12 amino acids. From germline, CDR1 is KGHSH and CDR2 LQKENI. V shed 1 base and J shed 5 bases, with 4 bases lying between them. A sample-barcoded 5' primer and a J-beta primer mix were used in a second PCR of about 6 to 12 cycles. Using its own MiXCR run on the 5' RACE reads, TCRdb lists one record per CDR3 protein. The sample consists of about 800,000 distinct CDR3 sequences, 20% to 25% of them appearing once. In the case of this clonotype: Its target is not known.

The same sample was also used in a study of T cells of mothers and their children.

Sequenced sample: blood. V usage is TRBV18 and J usage is TRBJ2-3, with no clear D. This receptor was obtained from a boy aged 5 to 17 in good health. CDR3 DNA: TGTGCCAGCTCACCACTGATAGATACGCAGTATTTT. Its protein is CASSPLIDTQYF.